These T cell receptor beta chains were read from a single sample in a study of blood T cell repertoires in COVID-19. The table came from immunoSEQ multiplex PCR; TCRdb's copy has only in-frame clones and leaves some out. Here the sample spans 100,000 to 150,000 clones, about nine tenths being singletons. Sequenced material: peripheral blood. The receptors shown here come from a middle-aged man with acute or convalescent COVID-19. The CDR3 runs from the conserved cysteine through the conserved F or W. The order of the fields is V gene, clone size, J gene, D gene, CDR3 protein, CDR3 DNA. The D gene is left open where the match is weak. Size tells how often a clone was seen (once, few, many) or the class of an expanded clone, and some rows leave it out.

>TRBV10-1|.|TRBJ2-1|.
CASSGGPFSYNEQFF
TGCGCCAGCAGTGGCGGTCCATTCTCCTACAATGAGCAGTTCTTC
>TRBV19|.|TRBJ1-1|TRBD1
CASSITDRAGTEAFF
TGTGCCAGTAGTATTACCGACAGGGCCGGCACTGAAGCTTTCTTT
>TRBV25-1|.|TRBJ1-6|.
CASSEGAGYNSPLHF
TGTGCCAGCAGTGAAGGGGCAGGTTATAATTCACCCCTCCACTTT
>TRBV5-6|.|TRBJ1-2|TRBD1
CASGPGQGNPEYGYTF
TGTGCCAGCGGCCCGGGACAGGGAAACCCAGAGTATGGCTACACCTTC
>TRBV18|.|TRBJ2-1|TRBD2
CASSPPGGADSSYNEQFF
TGTGCCAGCTCACCTCCGGGGGGAGCGGATAGCTCCTACAATGAGCAGTTCTTC
>TRBV11-2|.|TRBJ1-6|.
CASSLDFGANNSPLHF
TGTGCCAGCAGCTTAGACTTTGGGGCAAATAATTCACCCCTCCACTTT
>TRBV6-5|.|TRBJ1-6|.
CASSYRGASPLHF
TGTGCCAGCAGTTACAGGGGTGCTTCACCCCTCCACTTT
>TRBV28|.|TRBJ2-7|.
CASTPAGTMSGVAYEQYF
TGTGCCAGCACCCCCGCTGGGACAATGAGCGGGGTAGCCTACGAGCAGTACTTC
>TRBV3-1/TRBV3-2|.|TRBJ2-2|.
CASSHRAGSYTGELFF
TGTGCCAGCAGCCACCGGGCCGGGAGCTACACCGGGGAGCTGTTTTTT
>TRBV18|.|TRBJ1-1|.
CASSAGVDTEAFF
TGTGCCAGCTCTGCGGGAGTAGACACTGAAGCTTTCTTT
>TRBV6-5|.|TRBJ1-2|.
CASSYSSGPNYGYTF
TGTGCCAGCAGTTACTCGAGCGGGCCTAACTATGGCTACACCTTC
>TRBV25-1|.|TRBJ2-1|TRBD1
CATSGDRGHNEQFF
TGTGCCACCTCTGGGGACAGGGGGCACAATGAGCAGTTCTTC
>TRBV7-9|.|TRBJ1-2|.
CASSLEGGGYGYTF
TGTGCCAGCAGCTTAGAAGGCGGCGGCTATGGCTACACCTTC
>TRBV12-3/TRBV12-4|.|TRBJ1-2|TRBD1
CASQGTGAGGYTF
TGTGCCAGCCAGGGTACAGGGGCCGGCGGCTACACCTTC
>TRBV7-3|.|TRBJ1-6|.
CASSADSDSPLHF
TGTGCCAGCAGCGCCGACAGCGATTCACCCCTCCACTTT
>TRBV19|.|TRBJ1-1|TRBD1
CASSRYRGGSNTEAFF
TGTGCCAGTAGTAGATACAGGGGTGGCTCGAACACTGAAGCTTTCTTT
>TRBV6-5|.|TRBJ2-1|.
CANTSRDSYNEQFF
TGTGCCAACACGTCCCGGGACTCGTACAATGAGCAGTTCTTC
>TRBV5-1|.|TRBJ1-1|.
CASKPSTARMNTEAFF
TGCGCCAGCAAACCATCAACAGCAAGAATGAACACTGAAGCTTTCTTT
>TRBV5-1|.|TRBJ1-3|.
CASGEGMGAGNTIYF
TGCGCCAGCGGCGAGGGTATGGGGGCCGGAAACACCATATATTTT
>TRBV5-1|.|TRBJ1-2|.
CASRPTVLDYGYTF
TGCGCCAGCAGGCCAACAGTGTTGGACTATGGCTACACCTTC
>TRBV30|.|TRBJ1-1|TRBD1
CAWSPVLDRDDEAFF
TGTGCCTGGAGTCCCGTACTTGACAGGGACGATGAAGCTTTCTTT
>TRBV5-1|.|TRBJ2-1|TRBD2
CASSLLAGWNNEQFF
TGCGCCAGCAGCTTACTAGCGGGATGGAACAATGAGCAGTTCTTC
>TRBV5-1|.|TRBJ2-5|.
CASSLTGSGETQYF
TGCGCCAGCAGCCTGACAGGGAGCGGGGAGACCCAGTACTTC
>TRBV10-3|.|TRBJ1-5|.
CASAATGDQPQHF
TGTGCCTCCGCGGCAACGGGGGATCAGCCCCAGCATTTT
>TRBV7-9|few|TRBJ1-1|.
CASSYTLANTEAFF
TGTGCCAGCAGCTACACGCTTGCCAACACTGAAGCTTTCTTT
>TRBV4-2|.|TRBJ1-1|.
CASSQDRRSTEAFF
TGTGCCAGCAGCCAAGATCGGCGGAGCACTGAAGCTTTCTTT
>TRBV11-2|.|TRBJ2-5|.
CASSSSSDSEETQYF
TGTGCCAGCAGCTCGTCGTCGGACAGCGAAGAGACCCAGTACTTC
>TRBV6-5|.|TRBJ2-1|TRBD2
CASSLAGGNEQFF
TGTGCCAGCAGTCTAGCGGGAGGGAATGAGCAGTTCTTC
>TRBV19|.|TRBJ1-4|TRBD1
CASSTGTGSEKLFF
TGTGCCAGTAGTACCGGGACAGGGAGTGAAAAACTGTTTTTT
>TRBV28|few|TRBJ1-1|.
CASSGGDFLATEAFF
TGTGCCAGCAGTGGAGGCGATTTTTTAGCCACTGAAGCTTTCTTT
>TRBV2|.|TRBJ1-2|.
CASKRGGDVYNYGYTF
TGTGCCAGCAAGCGAGGGGGAGACGTTTATAACTATGGCTACACCTTC
>TRBV18|.|TRBJ1-5|TRBD1
CASSSQTGGSNQPQHF
TGTGCCAGCTCATCTCAGACAGGGGGTAGCAATCAGCCCCAGCATTTT
>TRBV7-2|.|TRBJ2-7|TRBD2
CASSFKSGTSVLSSYEQYF
TGTGCCAGCAGTTTCAAATCCGGGACTAGCGTTCTCAGCTCCTACGAGCAGTACTTC
>TRBV10-2|.|TRBJ2-1|TRBD1
CASSGGQGSSYNEQFF
TGCGCCAGCAGTGGGGGACAGGGTAGCTCCTACAATGAGCAGTTCTTC
>TRBV28|.|TRBJ1-1|.
CASTDPDTEAFF
TGTGCCAGCACCGATCCGGACACTGAAGCTTTCTTT
>TRBV9|.|TRBJ2-1|TRBD1
CASSLGQGNEQFF
TGTGCCAGCAGCCTCGGACAGGGCAATGAGCAGTTCTTC
>TRBV19|.|TRBJ2-2|.
CASQGTENTGELFF
TGTGCCAGTCAGGGGACCGAGAACACCGGGGAGCTGTTTTTT
>TRBV7-6|.|TRBJ2-7|TRBD2
CASSLTSGRAATYEQYF
TGTGCCAGCAGCCTCACTAGCGGGAGGGCCGCTACCTACGAGCAGTACTTC
>TRBV6-6|.|TRBJ1-1|.
CASSRPGTEAFF
TGTGCCAGCAGTCGACCAGGCACTGAAGCTTTCTTT
>TRBV21-1|.|TRBJ2-3|.
CASSKGQAGTDTQYF
TGTGCCAGCAGCAAAGGACAGGCGGGTACAGATACGCAGTATTTT
>TRBV3-1/TRBV3-2|.|TRBJ1-2|.
CASSQEPGYGYTF
TGTGCCAGCAGCCAAGAGCCAGGTTATGGCTACACCTTC
>TRBV4-1|.|TRBJ1-4|.
CASSQERRGKANEKLFF
TGCGCCAGCAGCCAAGAACGAAGAGGGAAAGCTAATGAAAAACTGTTTTTT
>TRBV11-2|.|TRBJ1-2|.
CASSADSNYGYTF
TGTGCCAGCAGCGCCGACAGTAACTATGGCTACACCTTC
>TRBV5-6|few|TRBJ1-4|TRBD1
CASSYGRGYEKLFF
TGTGCCAGCAGTTACGGCAGGGGGTATGAAAAACTGTTTTTT
>TRBV10-3|.|TRBJ1-6|.
CAIGSSYNSPLHF
TGTGCCATCGGGAGCTCCTATAATTCACCCCTCCACTTT
>TRBV9|.|TRBJ2-3|TRBD2
CASSVGTSGVDTQYF
TGTGCCAGCAGCGTAGGGACTAGCGGGGTTGATACGCAGTATTTT
>TRBV5-4|.|TRBJ1-2|.
CASSREVGGNYGYTF
TGTGCCAGCAGCCGAGAGGTGGGGGGTAACTATGGCTACACCTTC
>TRBV11-2|.|TRBJ1-2|.
CASSLPGGAGYTF
TGTGCCAGCAGCCTCCCGGGGGGAGCTGGCTACACCTTC
>TRBV6-5|.|TRBJ2-3|.
CASRADRSTDTQYF
TGTGCCAGCAGAGCTGACAGGTCCACAGATACGCAGTATTTT
>TRBV30|.|TRBJ1-1|.
CAWSSRHRQTEAFF
TGTGCCTGGAGTTCCCGACATCGTCAAACTGAAGCTTTCTTT
>TRBV7-3|once|TRBJ1-6|.
CASSAQGSSPLHF
TGTGCCAGCAGCGCACAGGGTTCGTCACCCCTCCACTTT
>TRBV5-1|.|TRBJ2-1|TRBD2
CASKRETVNEQFF
TGCGCCAGCAAGCGGGAGACGGTCAATGAGCAGTTCTTC
>TRBV29-1|.|TRBJ1-2|.
CSVAGFTGYTF
TGCAGCGTAGCAGGGTTTACTGGCTACACCTTC
>TRBV3-1/TRBV3-2|.|TRBJ2-1|.
CASTSSTYNEQFF
TGTGCCAGCACCTCTAGCACCTACAATGAGCAGTTCTTC
>TRBV11-1|few|TRBJ1-2|TRBD1
CASSLRDSYGYTF
TGTGCCAGCAGCTTAAGGGACAGCTATGGCTACACCTTC
>TRBV2|.|TRBJ1-5|.
CASTYGNQPQHF
TGTGCCAGCACGTATGGCAATCAGCCCCAGCATTTT